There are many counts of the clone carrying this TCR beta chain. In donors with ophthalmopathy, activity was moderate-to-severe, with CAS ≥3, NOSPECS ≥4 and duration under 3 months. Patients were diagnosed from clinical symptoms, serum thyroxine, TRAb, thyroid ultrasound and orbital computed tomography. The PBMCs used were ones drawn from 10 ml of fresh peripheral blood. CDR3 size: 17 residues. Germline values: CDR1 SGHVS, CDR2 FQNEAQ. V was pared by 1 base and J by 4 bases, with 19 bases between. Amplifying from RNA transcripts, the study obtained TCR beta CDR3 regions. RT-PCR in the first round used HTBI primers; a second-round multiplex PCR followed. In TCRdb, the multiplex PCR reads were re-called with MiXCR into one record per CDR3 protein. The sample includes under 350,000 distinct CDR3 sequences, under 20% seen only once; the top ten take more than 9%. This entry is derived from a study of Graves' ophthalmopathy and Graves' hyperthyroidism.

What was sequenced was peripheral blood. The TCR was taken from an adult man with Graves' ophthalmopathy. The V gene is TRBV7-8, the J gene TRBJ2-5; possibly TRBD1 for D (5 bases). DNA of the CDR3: TGTGCCAGCAGCTTAGTTGGGGCACTCGCGTATGGAGAGACCCAGTACTTC. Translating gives CASSLVGALAYGETQYF.